These 25 T cell receptor beta chains originate from one sample sequenced in a study of blood T cells in healthy people across ages (dated by TCRdb to about 2015). The library came from 5' RACE. Sequencing was performed on an Illumina HiSeq 2500. The second PCR ran for roughly 7 to 11 cycles and used a J-beta primer mix along with a sample-barcoded 5' primer. The public sequencing data were trimmed at Q25 with fastp and processed into clonotypes with MiXCR by TCRdb, which kept only in-frame beta chains. Identical CDR3 protein sequences are pooled into one entry, listed with their most common genes and DNA. For this sample the table gives about 640,000 distinct CDR3 sequences, of which under 70% were detected only once. The ten largest account for around 37% of the sample. The specimen sequenced was blood. Receptor source: a man aged 55-75 years in good health.

The chain links TRBV5-8 to TRBJ2-1, with D perhaps TRBD1 (6 bases). Trimming left V 1 base short and J 8 bases short, with 10 bases between. There are 13 residues in the CDR3. CDR1 is SGHTS and CDR2 is YDEGEE in the germline V gene. CDR3: CASSLRGSDEQFF. In DNA, the CDR3 is TGTGCCAGCAGCTTGAGGGGGTCCGATGAGCAGTTCTTC.

V and J are TRBV18 and TRBJ2-4; D is uncertain. The last part of the DNA fits TRBJ2-7 better; the J call may be wrong. Germline CDR1 KGHSH, CDR2 LQKENI. The CDR3 loop spans 13 amino acids. The CDR3 bases are TGTGCCAGCTCACCTTCCCAGGCCTACGAGCAGTACTTC. Residues: CASSPSQAYEQYF.

This clonotype was detected only a few times. V and J are TRBV2 and TRBJ2-5; 7 bases map to TRBD2. The V and J ends lost 7 bases and 3 bases, in that order; junction bases with no gene match: 8. Germline values: CDR1 SNHLY, CDR2 FYNNEI. CDR3 length: 14 residues. The chain's CDR3 is CASTGLRGKETQYF. CDR3 coding DNA: TGTGCCAGCACGGGACTAAGGGGAAAAGAGACCCAGTACTTC.

The chain links TRBV6-6 to TRBJ2-7; D call uncertain. Trimming cost V 10 bases and J 2 bases, with 12 bases left between them. The germline gives CDR1 MNHNY, CDR2 SVGAGI (reference sequence). The CDR3 is 12 amino acids. The CDR3 sequence: CATTAGAYEQYF. The CDR3 DNA reads as TGTGCCACCACTGCCGGTGCCTACGAGCAGTACTTC.

The V and J genes are TRBV7-2 and TRBJ1-4, with 9 bases fitting TRBD1. Germline V lookup: CDR1 SGHTA, CDR2 FQGNSA. The V gene end was trimmed by 5 bases and the J gene end by 8 bases; junction bases not matched to a gene: 6. CDR3 length equals 14 residues. The CDR3 sequence is CASSPGTGKEKLFF. CDR3 nucleotide sequence: TGTGCCAGCAGCCCCGGGACAGGGAAGGAAAAACTGTTTTTT.

The J gene is TRBJ1-2, the V gene TRBV12-3 or TRBV12-4, with D unresolved. The CDR3 totals 12 residues. V lost 4 bases and J 4 bases, leaving 7 bases between the germline ends. The CDR3 sequence is CASSSLSYGYTF. In DNA, the CDR3 is TGTGCCAGCAGTTCCTTGAGCTATGGCTACACCTTC.

The chain has TRBV4-2 and TRBJ1-2; 8 bases line up with TRBD1. The CDR3 spans 13 residues. Germline V CDR1 and CDR2: LGHNA, YNFKEQ. J gave up 8 bases and V 6 bases, and 8 bases lay outside the gene matches. The CDR3 loop reads CASSTDRVVGYTF. The CDR3 DNA sequence: TGTGCCAGCAGTACGGACAGGGTGGTGGGCTACACCTTC.

The V call is TRBV5-1, the J call TRBJ2-5; 9 nucleotides match TRBD1. Per the germline V gene, CDR1 is SGHRS and CDR2 is YFSETQ. The J segment lost 11 bases and the V segment lost 0 bases, leaving 11 bases of the junction unmatched. The CDR3 contains 15 residues. The CDR3 loop reads CASSLGRDRVYKQYF. In DNA, the CDR3 is TGCGCCAGCAGCTTGGGTCGGGACAGGGTTTACAAGCAGTACTTC. The full variable domain, rest sourced from reference TRBV5-1 and TRBJ2-5, is KAGVTQTPRYLIKTRGQQVTLSCSPISGHRSVSWYQQTPGQGLQFLFEYFSETQRNKGNFPGRFSGRQFSNSRSEMNVSTLELGDSALYLCASSLGRDRVYKQYFGPGTRLLVL.

The chain uses TRBV6-2 or TRBV6-3 and TRBJ2-1; 7 bases agree with TRBD2. CDR3 length: 15 amino acids. Unmatched junction bases numbered 10, after V lost 6 bases and J lost 5 bases. Germline lookup yields CDR1 MNHEY and CDR2 SVGEGT. CDR3 in amino acids: CASSRLGGGNNEQFF. The CDR3 DNA sequence: TGTGCCAGCAGCCGCTTGGGGGGGGGAAACAATGAGCAGTTCTTC.

This clonotype occurred a few times. V is TRBV7-6 and J is TRBJ2-4; possible D gene TRBD1, 6 bases. The J call may be mistaken, given a closer DNA end match to TRBJ2-7. This CDR3 comprises 14 residues. Germline CDR1 and CDR2: SGHVS and FNYEAQ. The CDR3 DNA reads TGTGCCAGCAGCTTAAAGGGACAAATTCACGAGCAGTACTTC. Translated, it gives CASSLKGQIHEQYF.

This clonotype was observed once. The CDR3 bases are TGTGCCAGCAGCCCGGACAGGGGGAATGAGCAGTTCTTC. It yields the protein CASSPDRGNEQFF. The chain is built from TRBV11-1 and TRBJ2-1; the match to TRBD1 covers 10 bases. Germline-derived CDR1 and CDR2 are SGHAT and FQDESV (reference sequence). The CDR3 covers 13 residues. Losses at the gene ends were 5 bases for V and 7 bases for J; bases not matched to a gene: 2.

This clonotype was counted a few times. This chain connects TRBV3-1 to TRBJ2-7; 7 positions agree with TRBD2. The CDR3 runs 15 residues. Germline lookup yields CDR1 LGHDT and CDR2 YNNKEL (reference sequence). Trimming cost V 4 bases and J 1 base; bases outside gene matches: 7. CDR3 loop: CASSPQAGRSYEQYF. CDR3 DNA sequence: TGTGCCAGCAGCCCCCAAGCGGGGCGGTCCTACGAGCAGTACTTC.

This clonotype was detected many times. The CDR3 loop is CASSYRTTDTQYF. The CDR3 region has the DNA TGTGCCAGCAGTTACCGAACGACAGATACGCAGTATTTT. The chain has TRBV6-2 or TRBV6-3 and TRBJ2-3; D unresolved. This CDR3 is 13 amino acids long. Germline V gene sequence: CDR1 MNHEY, CDR2 SVGEGT. The V and J ends lost 2 bases and 3 bases respectively, with 6 bases between them.

The sample holds a few counts of this clonotype. The chain has TRBV5-1 and TRBJ2-3; D assignment may be TRBD1 or TRBD2 (5 bases each). Germline loops: CDR1 SGHRS, CDR2 YFSETQ. This CDR3 contains 15 residues. The V end was cut by 1 base, the J end by 5 bases, with 14 bases between. CDR3 region: CASSLPGDGLDTQYF. Written as DNA, the CDR3 is TGCGCCAGCAGCTTGCCCGGGGACGGATTAGATACGCAGTATTTT.

This clonotype was observed a few times. The chain combines TRBV5-5 with TRBJ1-1; D not certain. Germline CDR1 and CDR2: SGHKS and YYEKEE (reference sequence). The CDR3 loop spans 13 amino acids. The germline V and J ends were trimmed by 5 bases and 1 base, with 9 bases remaining between them. The CDR3 DNA reads TGTGCCAGCAGGGACCAATGGAACACTGAAGCTTTCTTT. As protein: CASRDQWNTEAFF.

Notes on this clonotype: A junction boundary mismatches the germline segment, possibly from a read error. This rearrangement joins TRBV20-1 to TRBJ1-2; 11 nucleotides line up with TRBD1. The germline V gene encodes CDR1 DFQATT and CDR2 SNEGSKA (reference sequence). This CDR3 spans 13 amino acids. This CDR3 reads CGARWTGGNGYTF. The CDR3 DNA follows: TGCGGTGCTAGGTGGACAGGGGGCAATGGCTACACCTTC.

V usage is TRBV12-3 or TRBV12-4 and J usage is TRBJ1-6; the D gene is possibly TRBD1 (5 bases). The CDR3 is made up of 13 amino acids. V lost 5 bases and J lost 8, with 10 bases in between. The CDR3 DNA follows: TGTGCCAGCAGTAGGGGTTCGGATTCACCCCTCCACTTT. As protein: CASSRGSDSPLHF.

The chain recombines TRBV5-1 with TRBJ2-7; no definite D call. V was trimmed by 4 bases and J by 0 bases, leaving 11 bases between them. This CDR3 spans 14 amino acids. CDR1 and CDR2 (germline): SGHRS, YFSETQ. CDR3 sequence (DNA): TGCGCCAGCAGCGGTACGACGGCCTCCTACGAGCAGTACTTC. Amino acid sequence: CASSGTTASYEQYF.

The V gene is TRBV6-2 or TRBV6-3, the J gene TRBJ2-3, with 11 nucleotides matching TRBD1. Germline values: CDR1 MNHEY, CDR2 SVGEGT. The CDR3 has 16 amino acids. V was clipped by 0 bases and J by 5 bases; unmatched bases: 4. CDR3 loop: CASSYSGQGAGDTQYF. For the CDR3, the DNA is TGTGCCAGCAGTTACTCTGGACAGGGGGCCGGAGATACGCAGTATTTT.

The rearrangement uses TRBV11-2 and TRBJ2-1; TRBD2 matches 9 bases. The CDR3 totals 16 residues. J lost 4 bases, V lost 1 base, and 5 bases had no gene match. In germline, CDR1 is SGHAT, CDR2 FQNNGV. In nucleotides, the CDR3 is TGTGCCAGCAGCTTAGCTAGCGGGGATTCTTACAATGAGCAGTTCTTC. This translates into CASSLASGDSYNEQFF. Looking up the rest from reference TRBV11-2 and TRBJ2-1 gives the full variable domain: EAGVAQSPRYKIIEKRQSVAFWCNPISGHATLYWYQQILGQGPKLLIQFQNNGVVDDSQLPKDRFSAERLKGVDSTLKIQPAKLEDSAVYLCASSLASGDSYNEQFFGPGTRLTVL.

The chain combines TRBV7-9 with TRBJ2-2; 11 bases agree with TRBD1. The CDR3 runs to 15 residues. Germline CDR1 SEHNR, CDR2 FQNEAQ (reference sequence). J gave up 6 bases and V 5 bases, and 5 bases lay outside the gene matches. As DNA, the CDR3 is TGTGCCAGCAGCCGGACAGGGGGCGAATCCGGGGAGCTGTTTTTT. This gives the protein CASSRTGGESGELFF.

CDR3 bases: TGCGCCAGCAGCTTGGACCAGGGGAGGTGGTACGAGCAGTACTTC. Translated: CASSLDQGRWYEQYF. V is TRBV5-1 and J is TRBJ2-7, with D perhaps being TRBD1 or TRBD2 (6 bases each). The CDR3 has 15 amino acids. Germline CDR1 reads SGHRS; CDR2 reads YFSETQ. Trimming removed 0 bases from V and 4 bases from J, with 14 bases in between.

This clonotype was observed a handful of times. This chain joins TRBV7-2 and TRBJ2-3; weak D call: TRBD1 (6 bases). The CDR3 length is 17 residues. With 2 bases removed from V and 0 bases from J, the gap between germline ends came to 15 bases. Germline CDR1 and CDR2: SGHTA and FQGNSA. The CDR3 DNA reads as TGTGCCAGCAGCTTAAATACTGGGGGCGGAAGCACAGATACGCAGTATTTT. This encodes CASSLNTGGGSTDTQYF.

The chain is built from TRBV7-6 and TRBJ2-7, with 11 bases aligning to TRBD2. V lost 5 bases and J lost 4; bases outside the gene matches: 7. The germline V gene has CDR1 SGHVS and CDR2 FNYEAQ. The CDR3 covers 15 residues. The CDR3 spells CASSGTSGGVYEQYF. CDR3 nucleotides: TGTGCCAGCAGCGGAACTAGCGGGGGTGTATACGAGCAGTACTTC.

This chain joins TRBV20-1 and TRBJ2-2; D is unclear. CDR3 length: 13 amino acids. Trimming stripped 6 bases from V and 1 base from J, with 9 bases between. CDR1 and CDR2 (germline): DFQATT, SNEGSKA (reference sequence). The CDR3 DNA reads TGCAGTGCGCGACCGGGGAACACCGGGGAGCTGTTTTTT. Translation gives CSARPGNTGELFF.